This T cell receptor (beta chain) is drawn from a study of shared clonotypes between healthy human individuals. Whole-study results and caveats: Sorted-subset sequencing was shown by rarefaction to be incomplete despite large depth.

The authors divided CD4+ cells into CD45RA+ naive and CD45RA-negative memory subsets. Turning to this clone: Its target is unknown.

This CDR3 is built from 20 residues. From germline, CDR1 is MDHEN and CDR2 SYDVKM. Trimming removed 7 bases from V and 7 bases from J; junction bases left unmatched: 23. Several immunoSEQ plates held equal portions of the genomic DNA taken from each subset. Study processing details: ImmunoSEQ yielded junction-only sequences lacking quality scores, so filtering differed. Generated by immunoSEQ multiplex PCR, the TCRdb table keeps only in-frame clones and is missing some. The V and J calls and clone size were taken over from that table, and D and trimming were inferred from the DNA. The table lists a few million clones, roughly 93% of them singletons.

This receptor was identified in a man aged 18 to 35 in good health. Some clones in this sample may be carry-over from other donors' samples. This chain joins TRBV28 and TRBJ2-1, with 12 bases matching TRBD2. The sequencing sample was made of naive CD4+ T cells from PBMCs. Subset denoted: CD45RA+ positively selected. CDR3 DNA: TGTGCCAGCAACCGTGGGAGGACCCAGACTAGCGGGAGAAGGCTAAATGAGCAGTTCTTC. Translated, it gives CASNRGRTQTSGRRLNEQFF.